Ten or more counts support the clone carrying this T cell receptor (beta chain). The read terminates 3 residues before the CDR3 end, so the remaining end is supplied by the germline J gene. This sample is drawn from a study of T cell clonality in common variable immunodeficiency. Assay: immunoSEQ multiplex PCR; the TCRdb copy retains only in-frame clones and omits some. The sample yields tens of thousands of clones, without any singletons. V was shortened by 0 bases and J by 2 bases, with 13 bases between the two germline ends. The CDR3 totals 16 residues. CDR1 is LNHDA and CDR2 is SQIVND in the germline V gene (reference sequence).

This sequence originates from a person aged 18-69 years in good health. The V gene is TRBV19, the J gene TRBJ1-1; no definite D call. Source material: peripheral blood mononuclear cells. The CDR3 DNA, read in part, is TGTGCCAGTAGTATAGAAAGATTGGGCCGAAACACTGAA. Its protein product is CASSIERLGRNTE. The full CDR3 protein is CASSIERLGRNTEAFF.